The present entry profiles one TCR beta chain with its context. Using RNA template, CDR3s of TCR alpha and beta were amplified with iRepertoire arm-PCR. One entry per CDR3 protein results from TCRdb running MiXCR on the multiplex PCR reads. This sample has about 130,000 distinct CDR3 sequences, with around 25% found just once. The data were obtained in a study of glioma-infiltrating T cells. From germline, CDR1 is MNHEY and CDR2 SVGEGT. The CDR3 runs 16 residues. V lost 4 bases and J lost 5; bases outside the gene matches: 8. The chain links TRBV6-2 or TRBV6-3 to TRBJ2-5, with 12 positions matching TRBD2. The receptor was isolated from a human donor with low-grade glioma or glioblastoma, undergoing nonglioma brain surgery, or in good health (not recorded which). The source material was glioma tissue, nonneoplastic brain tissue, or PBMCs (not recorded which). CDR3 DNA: TGTGCCAGCAGTTCTAGCGGGGGGGCCGAAACGGAGACCCAGTACTTC. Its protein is CASSSSGGAETETQYF.